These T cell receptor beta chains were read from a single sample in a study of control samples from healthy donors and cancer patients. Data came from immunoSEQ multiplex PCR; TCRdb stores just in-frame clones and leaves some out. Of 150,000 to 200,000 clones listed, about 93% are singletons. The specimen was blood. All receptors derive from a young woman in good health. Each CDR3 is given with its conserved first and last residue. D genes are given only for firm matches. Rows may omit the clone size; those that give it use once, few, many or a size class.

D gene	clone size	V gene	J gene	CDR3 DNA	CDR3 protein
TRBD2	NA	TRBV9	TRBJ2-1	TGTGCCAGCAGCCAAGACCTAGCGGGAGGAGGCAATGAGCAGTTCTTC	CASSQDLAGGGNEQFF
TRBD1	NA	TRBV13	TRBJ1-4	TGTGCCAGCAGCTCCTCCCTCGGGACAGGGATCGAAAAACTGTTTTTT	CASSSSLGTGIEKLFF
NA	NA	TRBV2	TRBJ1-1	TGTGCCAGCAGTGAACAGACCATGAACACTGAAGCTTTCTTT	CASSEQTMNTEAFF
TRBD1	NA	TRBV9	TRBJ2-7	TGTGCCAGCAGCCCCGGGACAGGGGAGGGCGAGCAGTACTTC	CASSPGTGEGEQYF
NA	NA	TRBV6-4	TRBJ2-1	TGTGCCAGCAGTGAATCGAGTCGGGGTGAGCAGTTCTTC	CASSESSRGEQFF
TRBD2	NA	TRBV6-4	TRBJ2-2	TGTGCCAGCAAGAAGGCGGGGGACACCGGGGAGCTGTTTTTT	CASKKAGDTGELFF
NA	NA	TRBV3-1/TRBV3-2	TRBJ1-5	TGTGCCAGCAGCCAAGGAGGGCAGCTAAATCAGCCCCAGCATTTT	CASSQGGQLNQPQHF
NA	NA	TRBV29-1	TRBJ1-5	TGCAGCGTTGCCGACACTCCCAATCAGCCCCAGCATTTT	CSVADTPNQPQHF
NA	once	TRBV19	TRBJ1-5	TGTGCCAGTAGTATAGACCGACAGCCCAATCAGCCCCAGCATTTT	CASSIDRQPNQPQHF
NA	NA	TRBV10-3	TRBJ2-3	TGTGCCATCAGTGTGGGGGGAGGTTACAGCACAGATACGCAGTATTTT	CAISVGGGYSTDTQYF
TRBD1	NA	TRBV28	TRBJ2-7	TGTGCCAGCAGTTCAAGACAGGGGCGAGGTTACGAGCAGTACTTC	CASSSRQGRGYEQYF
TRBD1	few	TRBV6-1	TRBJ1-5	TGTGCCAGCAGTGAGGCAGGGGGCAACCAGCCCCAGCATTTT	CASSEAGGNQPQHF
TRBD1	NA	TRBV19	TRBJ2-2	TGTGCCAGTAACCCCAACAGGGGAAACACCGGGGAGCTGTTTTTT	CASNPNRGNTGELFF
TRBD2	NA	TRBV6-2/TRBV6-3	TRBJ2-7	TGTGCCAGCAGTTACTCCTCTAGCGGGAAGTCCTACGAGCAGTACTTC	CASSYSSSGKSYEQYF
NA	NA	TRBV24-1	TRBJ2-3	TGTGCCACCAGAAACGAGGCAGATACGCAGTATTTT	CATRNEADTQYF
NA	NA	TRBV7-9	TRBJ2-5	TGTGCCAGCAGCTTCCGACCGTCTGCTCAACTGCAGGGGAAAGAGACCCAGTACTTC	CASSFRPSAQLQGKETQYF
NA	NA	TRBV3-1/TRBV3-2	TRBJ2-3	TGTGCCAGCAGTCAACCTGGAAGCGACCGGACGCAGTATTTT	CASSQPGSDRTQYF
TRBD1	NA	TRBV5-6	TRBJ2-7	TGTGCCAGCAGCTTGACAGGGGTTCTGGACGAGCAGTACTTC	CASSLTGVLDEQYF
NA	NA	TRBV28	TRBJ1-4	TGTGCCAGCTTAGGTGGGGGTAATGAAAAACTGTTTTTT	CASLGGGNEKLFF
NA	NA	TRBV5-6	TRBJ1-2	TGTGCCAGCAGCCCCCCCCACAGTGGCTATGGCTACACCTTC	CASSPPHSGYGYTF
TRBD1	NA	TRBV7-2	TRBJ1-4	TGTGCCAGCAGCGAGGGGACAGGGGGCGAAAAACTGTTTTTT	CASSEGTGGEKLFF
NA	NA	TRBV5-4	TRBJ2-2	TGTGCCAGCAGCTTGATTGTCGGCGGGGAGCTGTTTTTT	CASSLIVGGELFF
NA	NA	TRBV4-1	TRBJ1-2	TGCGCCAGCAGCCAGCAGGGACGGGACCTCGCTGGCTACACCTTC	CASSQQGRDLAGYTF
TRBD2	NA	TRBV5-4	TRBJ2-7	TGTGCCAGCAGCCATGAACTAGCGGGAACCTACGAGCAGTACTTC	CASSHELAGTYEQYF
NA	NA	TRBV2	TRBJ2-1	TGTGCCAGCAGCTCAGGGAAGGGGTCCTACAATGAGCAGTTCTTC	CASSSGKGSYNEQFF
TRBD1	NA	TRBV13	TRBJ1-1	TGTGCCAGCAGCTTAGAGGGGGCGAACACTGAAGCTTTCTTT	CASSLEGANTEAFF
NA	NA	TRBV27	TRBJ2-1	TGTGCCAGCAGAGACGGTACCTATTACAATGAGCAGTTCTTC	CASRDGTYYNEQFF
NA	NA	TRBV3-1/TRBV3-2	TRBJ2-7	TGTGCCAGCAGCCAGGGCCTGGTCGAGCAGTACTTC	CASSQGLVEQYF
TRBD2	NA	TRBV13	TRBJ2-2	TGTGCCAGCAGCTTAGAACTAGCGAACACCGGGAAGCCCACCACTGTTAAGCTGTTTTTT	CASSLELANTGKPTTVKLFF
TRBD1	NA	TRBV6-5	TRBJ1-4	TGTGCCAGCAGATTAACAGGGGCCAATGAAAAACTGTTTTTT	CASRLTGANEKLFF
NA	few	TRBV6-6	TRBJ1-4	TGTGCCAGCCGTGGGCAGGTGGGAGAAAAACTGTTTTTT	CASRGQVGEKLFF
TRBD2	NA	TRBV5-1	TRBJ2-1	TGCGCCAGCAGCTTGGTAGCGGGAGTTTCGGTGTATGAGCAGTTCTTC	CASSLVAGVSVYEQFF
NA	NA	TRBV7-9	TRBJ2-3	TGTGCCAGCAGCTTATCTAGGGCCAGCACAGATACGCAGTATTTT	CASSLSRASTDTQYF
TRBD1	NA	TRBV7-3	TRBJ1-1	TGTGCCAGCAGCTCGACAGGGGGGGTCACTGAAGCTTTCTTT	CASSSTGGVTEAFF
NA	NA	TRBV13	TRBJ1-2	TGTGCCAGCAGCCCCCTGGGGGAGGCCGTACCTATAGGCTATGGCTACACCTTC	CASSPLGEAVPIGYGYTF
NA	NA	TRBV19	TRBJ2-1	TGTGCCAGTAGTATAGAGGGGAGCTCCTACAATGAGCAGTTCTTC	CASSIEGSSYNEQFF
TRBD2	NA	TRBV7-9	TRBJ2-3	TGTGCCAGCAGCCCAGCGGGGGTTAGCACAGATACGCAGTATTTT	CASSPAGVSTDTQYF